These 26 T cell receptor beta chains originate from one sample sequenced in a study of T cell responses to AZD1222 COVID-19 vaccine. The repertoire was sequenced with immunoSEQ multiplex PCR; TCRdb's copy has only in-frame clones and lacks some. Of roughly 150,000 clones in the sample, roughly 82% are singletons; the top ten hold about 4%. Sequencing used peripheral blood, obtained on day 0 of AZD1222 vaccination. The receptors stem from an adult in good health.

The chain recombines TRBV5-1 with TRBJ2-1, with D tentatively TRBD1 (6 bases). The length of the CDR3 is 15 residues. Germline CDR1 is SGHRS and CDR2 is YFSETQ. V gave up 1 base and J gave up 3 bases, with 11 bases separating them. CDR3 nucleotides: TGCGCCAGCAGCTTGTCAGGGGAACTCTACAATGAGCAGTTCTTC. Translation: CASSLSGELYNEQFF.

The rearrangement uses TRBV19 and TRBJ1-5; the D is unclear. Germline CDR1 and CDR2: LNHDA and SQIVND (reference sequence). V lost 5 bases to trimming and J lost 0 bases, with 14 bases between them. The CDR3 sequence is 16 residues long. CDR3 sequence: CASSDSDSFSNQPQHF. The CDR3 DNA follows: TGTGCCAGTAGTGATTCGGACTCTTTTAGCAATCAGCCCCAGCATTTT. The whole variable domain, filled in from reference TRBV19 and TRBJ1-5, reads DGGITQSPKYLFRKEGQNVTLSCEQNLNHDAMYWYRQDPGQGLRLIYYSQIVNDFQKGDIAEGYSVSREKKESFPLTVTSAQKNPTAFYLCASSDSDSFSNQPQHFGDGTRLSIL.

Only a few counts were recorded for this clone. This chain connects TRBV15 to TRBJ1-2; D remains unclear. This CDR3 has 14 amino acids. Trimming cost V 0 bases and J 4 bases, with 9 bases left between them. Germline CDR1 reads LNHNV; CDR2 reads YYDKDF (reference sequence). The CDR3 spells CATSREASFYGYTF. Written as DNA, the CDR3 is TGTGCCACCAGCAGAGAAGCGAGCTTCTATGGCTACACCTTC.

The rearrangement links TRBV30 to TRBJ1-5, with D perhaps TRBD1 (6 bases). Germline V CDR1 and CDR2: GTSNPN, SVGIG (reference sequence). The germline V and J ends were trimmed by 0 bases and 3 bases, with 15 bases remaining between them. The CDR3 is 16 amino acids. CDR3 sequence (DNA): TGTGCCTGGAGTGTGAGGTTTGGGACAAACAATCAGCCCCAGCATTTT. Translated, it gives CAWSVRFGTNNQPQHF.

The chain recombines TRBV6-6 with TRBJ2-1; D is perhaps TRBD1 or TRBD2 (5 bases each). Germline CDR1 and CDR2: MNHNY and SVGAGI (reference sequence). The CDR3 extends over 16 amino acids. Between the trimmed V and J ends, which lost 5 bases and 3 bases, there was a span of 17 bases. The CDR3 sequence is CASSRSHQRGYNEQFF. Written as DNA, the CDR3 is TGTGCCAGCAGTCGAAGTCATCAGAGGGGCTACAATGAGCAGTTCTTC.

The V call is TRBV6-1, the J call TRBJ2-7; D not certain. Germline-derived CDR1 and CDR2 are MNHNS and SASEGT. V lost 3 bases to trimming and J lost 1 base, with 19 bases between them. The CDR3 spans 17 residues. This CDR3 reads CASSEPHLAALSYEQYF. The CDR3 DNA reads as TGTGCCAGCAGTGAGCCCCATCTGGCAGCATTATCCTACGAGCAGTACTTC.

The chain links TRBV6-5 to TRBJ1-5; D is undetermined. The CDR3 extends over 15 amino acids. V lost 5 bases to trimming and J lost 0 bases, with 11 bases between them. CDR1 and CDR2 from the germline V gene are MNHEY and SVGAGI. The CDR3 DNA follows: TGTGCCAGCAGTCCCTTCCTCTATAGCAATCAGCCCCAGCATTTT. Protein sequence: CASSPFLYSNQPQHF.

The rearrangement uses TRBV24-1 and TRBJ1-1; perhaps TRBD1 as D (5 bases). The CDR3 spans 14 residues. The germline V gene has CDR1 KGHDR and CDR2 SFDVKD. V was shortened by 3 bases and J by 6 bases, with 13 bases between the two germline ends. CDR3 amino acids: CATSDGGVPPEAFF. The CDR3 DNA sequence: TGTGCCACCAGTGATGGGGGGGTTCCCCCTGAAGCTTTCTTT.

In this sample, this clone turned up a few times. The chain has TRBV3-1 (or the pseudogene TRBV3-2) and TRBJ2-7; no clear D. This CDR3 comprises 16 residues. The V end was cut by 1 base, the J end by 3 bases, with 16 bases between. Germline values: CDR1 LGHDT, CDR2 YNNKEL (reference sequence). The CDR3 DNA reads TGTGCCAGCAGCCAAGCTCCTCCGCCCCCTCTCTACGAGCAGTACTTC. Protein product: CASSQAPPPPLYEQYF.

This clone occurred once. The CDR3 loop reads CASSDRQAYGYTF. DNA for the CDR3: TGTGCCAGCAGTGACAGACAGGCCTATGGCTACACCTTC. The chain combines TRBV6-1 with TRBJ1-2; D may be TRBD1 (6 bases). CDR1 MNHNS and CDR2 SASEGT come from the germline V gene. The CDR3 length is 13 residues. V lost 3 bases and J lost 4, with 9 bases in between.

The chain links TRBV6-5 to TRBJ1-5; D unresolved. Germline V gene lookup returns CDR1 MNHEY and CDR2 SVGAGI. The length of the CDR3 is 13 residues. Trimming took off 0 bases at V and 7 bases at J, with 7 bases between the two ends. The CDR3 DNA reads TGTGCCAGCAGTTACTCGAGAGGACAGCCCCAGCATTTT. Protein: CASSYSRGQPQHF.

Worth noting for this clone: Other nucleotide sequences from this sample produce the same CDR3. The genes are TRBV5-1 and TRBJ2-7; D remains ambiguous. The CDR3 is 14 amino acids. Germline loops: CDR1 SGHRS, CDR2 YFSETQ. V gave up 0 bases and J gave up 0 bases, with 7 bases separating them. The CDR3 loop is CASSLATSSYEQYF. The CDR3 DNA reads TGCGCCAGCAGCTTGGCGACCAGCTCCTACGAGCAGTACTTC.

The chain is built from TRBV10-3 and TRBJ1-1; 7 nucleotides align to TRBD1. This CDR3 has 15 residues. The trim removed 3 bases at V and 1 base at J, leaving 5 bases unmatched. CDR1 is ENHRY and CDR2 is SYGVKD in the germline V gene. The CDR3 region has the DNA TGTGCCATCAGTGAAACGGACAGGCCGAACACTGAAGCTTTCTTT. Translation: CAISETDRPNTEAFF.

This chain joins TRBV7-9 and TRBJ1-5; the D gene is possibly TRBD1 (6 bases). This CDR3 has 14 amino acids. The V gene lost 5 bases and the J gene lost 3 bases, with 11 bases spanning the gap. Germline loops: CDR1 SEHNR, CDR2 FQNEAQ (reference sequence). CDR3 coding DNA: TGTGCCAGCAGCCCCGGACAGATCAATCAGCCCCAGCATTTT. Translating it yields CASSPGQINQPQHF.

CDR3 DNA: TGTGCCACCAGTGACCCGGGACAGGGAGTCGATCAGCCCCAGCATTTT. Its protein product is CATSDPGQGVDQPQHF. The chain carries TRBV24-1 and TRBJ1-5; 9 bases line up with TRBD1. Looked up from germline, CDR1 is KGHDR and CDR2 is SFDVKD. The J segment lost 5 bases and the V segment lost 4 bases, leaving 8 bases of the junction unmatched. The CDR3 loop spans 16 amino acids.

The J gene is TRBJ2-3, the V gene TRBV5-1; no clear D gene. CDR1 and CDR2 (germline): SGHRS, YFSETQ. Trimming shortened V by 0 bases and J by 2 bases, and 7 bases separated the two germline ends. CDR3 length equals 14 residues. CDR3: CASSLAADTDTQYF. The CDR3 DNA sequence: TGCGCCAGCAGCTTGGCGGCAGACACAGATACGCAGTATTTT. The variable domain in full, completed from reference TRBV5-1 and TRBJ2-3, reads KAGVTQTPRYLIKTRGQQVTLSCSPISGHRSVSWYQQTPGQGLQFLFEYFSETQRNKGNFPGRFSGRQFSNSRSEMNVSTLELGDSALYLCASSLAADTDTQYFGPGTRLTVL.

This clone was recorded a few times. The chain joins TRBV5-1 to TRBJ1-2, with TRBD1 matching over 8 bases. This CDR3 spans 14 amino acids. J lost 1 base, V lost 6 bases, and 5 bases had no gene match. Per the germline V gene, CDR1 is SGHRS and CDR2 is YFSETQ. CDR3 in amino acids: CASKGGQGNYGYTF. Written as DNA, the CDR3 is TGCGCCAGCAAGGGTGGACAGGGTAACTATGGCTACACCTTC. The full variable domain, its missing parts supplied by reference TRBV5-1 and TRBJ1-2, is KAGVTQTPRYLIKTRGQQVTLSCSPISGHRSVSWYQQTPGQGLQFLFEYFSETQRNKGNFPGRFSGRQFSNSRSEMNVSTLELGDSALYLCASKGGQGNYGYTFGSGTRLTVV.

This clone was detected only a few times. The chain carries TRBV28 and TRBJ1-2, with D possibly matching TRBD1 (6 bases). The germline V and J ends were trimmed by 6 bases and 5 bases, with 22 bases remaining between them. From germline, CDR1 is MDHEN and CDR2 SYDVKM. There are 16 residues in the CDR3. The CDR3 nucleotides are TGTGCCAGCAGAGATACCCTGACGGGAGGGGGGTATGGCTACACCTTC. Translated, it gives CASRDTLTGGGYGYTF.

The sample holds a few counts of this clone. The chain is built from TRBV28 and TRBJ1-1; D not certain. The CDR3 extends over 16 amino acids. The V gene's germline CDR1 is MDHEN and CDR2 SYDVKM. V was clipped by 3 bases and J by 1 base, with 15 bases between them. DNA of the CDR3: TGTGCCAGCAGTTTGGCGGGAGCAGATAAGAACACTGAAGCTTTCTTT. Its translation: CASSLAGADKNTEAFF.

On this clone: One end of the junction varies from germline; a read error may be responsible. The V call is TRBV6-2 or TRBV6-3, the J call TRBJ2-7, with D unclear. Germline V gives CDR1 MNHEY, CDR2 SVGEGT. The CDR3 sequence is 15 residues long. DNA of the CDR3: TGTGCCAGCACTTACGGGTCTCAGGACTCCTACGAGCAGTACTTC. This translates into CASTYGSQDSYEQYF.

The chain has TRBV6-1 and TRBJ2-1, with D perhaps given as TRBD1 or TRBD2 (5 bases each). Trimming shortened V by 2 bases and J by 7 bases, and 18 bases separated the two germline ends. Germline lookup yields CDR1 MNHNS and CDR2 SASEGT. The CDR3 extends over 16 amino acids. The CDR3 spells CASSERGPGRRNEQFF. The CDR3 DNA follows: TGTGCCAGCAGTGAAAGGGGACCGGGGCGGAGGAATGAGCAGTTCTTC.

V and J are TRBV11-2 and TRBJ2-3; D is undetermined. The V gene's germline CDR1 is SGHAT and CDR2 FQNNGV. The CDR3 loop spans 17 amino acids. The V gene lost 2 bases and the J gene lost 2 bases, with 17 bases spanning the gap. CDR3 loop: CASSLSSPLPATDTQYF. The CDR3 bases are TGTGCCAGCAGCTTAAGTTCCCCCCTACCAGCCACAGATACGCAGTATTTT.

The rearrangement links TRBV28 to TRBJ1-2; 10 nucleotides align to TRBD1. The CDR3 runs 14 residues. The V segment lost 6 bases and the J segment 3 bases; nucleotides outside the gene matches: 4. From germline, CDR1 is MDHEN and CDR2 SYDVKM. The CDR3: CASSLGQGHYGYTF. CDR3 nucleotides: TGTGCCAGCAGCCTGGGACAGGGGCACTATGGCTACACCTTC.

This rearrangement joins TRBV5-5 to TRBJ2-1; D gene ambiguous. V lost 1 base and J lost 7, with 3 bases in between. Germline values: CDR1 SGHKS, CDR2 YYEKEE (reference sequence). There are 11 residues in the CDR3. CDR3 coding DNA: TGTGCCAGCAGCTTGAATAATGAGCAGTTCTTC. This codes for CASSLNNEQFF. The whole variable domain, filled in from reference TRBV5-5 and TRBJ2-1, reads DAGVTQSPTHLIKTRGQQVTLRCSPISGHKSVSWYQQVLGQGPQFIFQYYEKEERGRGNFPDRFSARQFPNYSSELNVNALLLGDSALYLCASSLNNEQFFGPGTRLTVL.

V gene TRBV5-1 combines with J gene TRBJ1-3; TRBD1 might be the D (6 bases). Trimming shortened V by 1 base and J by 2 bases, and 10 bases separated the two germline ends. Germline V lookup: CDR1 SGHRS, CDR2 YFSETQ. The CDR3 spans 15 residues. In DNA, the CDR3 is TGCGCCAGCAGCTTGAGGGGGTCCACTGGAAACACCATATATTTT. This gives the protein CASSLRGSTGNTIYF.

This clone was detected once. The chain links TRBV28 to TRBJ1-5; weak D call: TRBD1 (6 bases). CDR3 length: 15 amino acids. Trimming shortened V by 6 bases and J by 4 bases, and 16 bases separated the two germline ends. Germline V gene sequence: CDR1 MDHEN, CDR2 SYDVKM. The CDR3 is CASRSPGHPNQPQHF. The CDR3 DNA reads TGTGCCAGCAGATCACCGGGACACCCTAATCAGCCCCAGCATTTT.